These T cell receptor beta chains were read from a single sample in a study of CD8 T cells in Susac syndrome. TCRdb ran MiXCR on the immunoSEQ multiplex PCR reads and lists one entry per CDR3 protein. The sample shows around 26,000 distinct CDR3 sequences, roughly 94% of them seen only once. Source material: CD8+ T cells from PBMCs. The receptors derive from a human donor in good health. CDR3s include the opening cysteine and the closing phenylalanine or tryptophan.

TRBJ2-5,TRBV6-2/TRBV6-3,CASSHTPGQQETQYF
TRBJ2-7,TRBV7-9,CASSPSSGDRGRSSYEQYF
TRBJ2-1,TRBV13,CASSLPGQGNHNEQFF
TRBJ2-1,TRBV7-2,CASSSPGGEQFF
TRBJ1-6,TRBV2,CASETLGQNSPLHF
TRBJ2-1,TRBV24-1,CATSDRAGDEQFF
TRBJ2-7,TRBV7-9,CASSFQGYHEQYF
TRBJ2-4,TRBV12-3/TRBV12-4,CASSRGQTGLLAIQYF
TRBJ1-6,TRBV4-3,CASSQDLHPSSYNSPLHF
TRBJ1-6,TRBV11-2,CASSLIGLGSPLHF
TRBJ1-1,TRBV9,CASSVVGENTEAFF
TRBJ2-3,TRBV6-2/TRBV6-3,CASSYGTSFTDTQYF
TRBJ1-2,TRBV5-1,CASTLQGPPYGYTF
TRBJ2-7,TRBV9,CASSVAGNYEQYF
TRBJ2-1,TRBV24-1,CATSDPRGNEQFF
TRBJ2-3,TRBV27,CASSLRGNTQYF
TRBJ1-4,TRBV5-1,CASSLSGQGEEKLFF
TRBJ2-7,TRBV14,CASSQERGSSYEQYF
TRBJ2-3,TRBV5-6,CASSLGGGSADTQYF
TRBJ2-1,TRBV4-1,CASSQGTSGGNNEQFF
TRBJ1-1,TRBV5-1,CASSLGQEGAEAFF
TRBJ2-7,TRBV7-2,CASSLKREVRYYEQYF
TRBJ2-1,TRBV28,CASRIRDSTNNEQFF
TRBJ2-1,TRBV5-1,CASSLRGSEQFF
TRBJ1-2,TRBV27,CASSPYGGPDGYTF
TRBJ2-5,TRBV20-1,CSASLSGGIQETQYF
TRBJ2-2,TRBV5-5,CASSLDLRRTGELFF
TRBJ1-2,TRBV3-1,CASSQDVRRQSLNYGYTF
TRBJ2-5,TRBV29-1,CSATRGTSGDQETQYF
TRBJ1-2,TRBV7-9,CASSNGQGDYYGYTF
TRBJ2-7,TRBV3-1,CASSLQQYF
TRBJ2-7,TRBV20-1,CSAMDRGRNEQYF
TRBJ2-2,TRBV5-1,CASSLAGGPKNTGELFF
TRBJ1-1,TRBV20-1,CSASPWGRLETEAFF
TRBJ2-2,TRBV19,CASSIWGLSGSNTGELFF
TRBJ2-1,TRBV6-2/TRBV6-3,CASSYLGGNEQFF
TRBJ2-1,TRBV19,CASSGTNYNEQFF
TRBJ2-7,TRBV6-2/TRBV6-3,CASSYSDRTAYEQYF
TRBJ2-7,TRBV29-1,CSVEEGQEKYF
TRBJ1-2,TRBV12-3/TRBV12-4,CASSEGTWGYTF
TRBJ2-3,TRBV9,CASSPGTGGRADTQYF
TRBJ1-2,TRBV7-9,CASSLADRVDYGYTF
TRBJ1-1,TRBV7-6,CASSQFSGGAMAFF
TRBJ1-2,TRBV9,CASSGYRGGDYGYTF
TRBJ1-1,TRBV9,CASSPWDRANTEAFF
TRBJ1-1,TRBV27,CASSLQGNTEAFF
TRBJ1-5,TRBV5-4,CASSLAGVPNQPQHF